This note documents a single T cell receptor beta chain sequence. Study processing details: Researchers report that nucleated cell counts were estimated from reference gene primer amplification. Generated by immunoSEQ multiplex PCR, the TCRdb table keeps only in-frame clones and is missing some. V and J calls plus clone size are reproduced from that table; the DNA served to infer D and trimming. The data show about 200,000 clones, around 91% seen once. The data are from a study of blood T cell repertoires in COVID-19. On the study more broadly: Acute-phase and convalescent COVID-19 samples originated in the United States, Italy and Spain. The cDNA or gDNA used as material had been derived from T cells, B-cell-depleted T cells, or PBMCs.

Between the trimmed V and J ends, which lost 1 base and 0 bases, there was a span of 15 bases. The CDR3 sequence is 17 residues long. The V gene's germline CDR1 is SGHAT and CDR2 FQNNGV. The rearrangement joins TRBV11-2 to TRBJ1-1; no clear D gene. The sequence was obtained from a woman aged 40 to 50 with acute or convalescent COVID-19. The specimen was peripheral blood. The CDR3 DNA is TGTGCCAGCAGCTTAGTGGGAGTCGGTGTTTTGAACACTGAAGCTTTCTTT. Residues: CASSLVGVGVLNTEAFF.